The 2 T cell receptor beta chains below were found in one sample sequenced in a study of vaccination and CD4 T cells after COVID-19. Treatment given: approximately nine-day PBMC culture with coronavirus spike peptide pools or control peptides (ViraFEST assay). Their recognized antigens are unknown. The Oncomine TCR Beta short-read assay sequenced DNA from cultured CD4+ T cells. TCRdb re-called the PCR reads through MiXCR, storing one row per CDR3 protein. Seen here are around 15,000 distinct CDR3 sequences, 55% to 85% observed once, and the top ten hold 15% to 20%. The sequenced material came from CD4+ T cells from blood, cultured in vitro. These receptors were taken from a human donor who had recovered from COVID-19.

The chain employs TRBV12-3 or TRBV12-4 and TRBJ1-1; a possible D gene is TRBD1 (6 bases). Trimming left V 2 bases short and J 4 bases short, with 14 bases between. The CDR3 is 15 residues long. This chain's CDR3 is CASSLMGGAGTEAFF. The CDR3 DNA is TGTGCCAGCAGTTTAATGGGGGGCGCGGGCACTGAAGCTTTCTTT.

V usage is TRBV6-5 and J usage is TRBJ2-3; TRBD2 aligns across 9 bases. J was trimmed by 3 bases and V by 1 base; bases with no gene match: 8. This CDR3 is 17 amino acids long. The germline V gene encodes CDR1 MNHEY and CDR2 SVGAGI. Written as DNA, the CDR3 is TGTGCCAGCAGTTACTTACGGGCTAGCGGGACGACAGATACGCAGTATTTT. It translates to CASSYLRASGTTDTQYF.